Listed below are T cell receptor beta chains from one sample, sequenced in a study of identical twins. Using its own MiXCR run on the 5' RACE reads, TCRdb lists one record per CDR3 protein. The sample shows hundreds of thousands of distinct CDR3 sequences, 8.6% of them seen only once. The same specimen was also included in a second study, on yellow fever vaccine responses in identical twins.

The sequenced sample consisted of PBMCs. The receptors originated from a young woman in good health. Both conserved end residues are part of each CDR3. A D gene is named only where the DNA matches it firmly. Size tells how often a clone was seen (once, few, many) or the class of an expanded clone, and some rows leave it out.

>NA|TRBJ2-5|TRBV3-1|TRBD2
CASSQEAGRPETQYF
TGTGCCAGCAGCCAAGAAGCGGGGAGGCCGGAGACCCAGTACTTC
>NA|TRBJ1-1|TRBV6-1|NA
CASFGTMNTEAFF
TGTGCCAGCTTCGGGACAATGAACACTGAAGCTTTCTTT
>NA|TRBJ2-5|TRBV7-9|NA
CASSQGGRGGQETQYF
TGTGCCAGCAGCCAGGGGGGGAGGGGAGGCCAAGAGACCCAGTACTTC
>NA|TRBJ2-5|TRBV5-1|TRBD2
CASLSGTSGGQETQYF
TGCGCCAGCTTATCCGGGACTAGCGGGGGGCAAGAGACCCAGTACTTC
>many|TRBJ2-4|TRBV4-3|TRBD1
CASSQATGWNIQYF
TGCGCCAGCAGCCAAGCGACAGGGTGGAACATTCAGTACTTC
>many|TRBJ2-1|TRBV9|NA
CASSVEWVGYNEQFF
TGTGCCAGCAGCGTAGAATGGGTAGGCTACAATGAGCAGTTCTTC
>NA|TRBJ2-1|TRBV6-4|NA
CASSVTPDSYNEQFF
TGTGCCAGCAGCGTAACTCCTGACTCCTACAATGAGCAGTTCTTC
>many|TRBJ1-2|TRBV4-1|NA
CASSHGFGYGYTF
TGCGCCAGCAGCCACGGTTTTGGCTATGGCTACACCTTC
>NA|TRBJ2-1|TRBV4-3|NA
CASSQWRDHIYNEQFF
TGCGCCAGCAGCCAATGGCGGGACCACATATACAATGAGCAGTTCTTC
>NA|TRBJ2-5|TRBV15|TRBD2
CATSDPGAGGGGETQYF
TGTGCCACCAGCGACCCTGGGGCGGGAGGAGGGGGAGAGACCCAGTACTTC
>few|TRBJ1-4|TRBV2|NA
CASVETEAYNEKLFF
TGTGCCAGCGTAGAGACAGAAGCCTATAATGAAAAACTGTTTTTT
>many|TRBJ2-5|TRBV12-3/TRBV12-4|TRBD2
CASSHLLAGGQETQYF
TGTGCCAGCAGTCATCTCTTAGCGGGAGGACAAGAGACCCAGTACTTC
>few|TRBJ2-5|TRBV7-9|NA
CASSLGTVKQETQYF
TGTGCCAGCAGCTTAGGGACAGTAAAACAAGAGACCCAGTACTTC
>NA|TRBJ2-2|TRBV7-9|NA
CASSLFRGSAGELFF
TGTGCCAGCAGCTTGTTCCGGGGGTCAGCCGGGGAGCTGTTTTTT
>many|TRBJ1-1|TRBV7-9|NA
CASSFITQGNTEAFF
TGTGCCAGCAGCTTTATAACGCAGGGGAACACTGAAGCTTTCTTT
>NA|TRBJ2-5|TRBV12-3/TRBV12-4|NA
CASSELYQETQYF
TGTGCCAGCAGTGAACTATACCAAGAGACCCAGTACTTC
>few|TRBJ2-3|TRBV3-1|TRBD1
CASSLGQGKTDTQYF
TGTGCCAGCAGTCTAGGACAGGGTAAGACAGATACGCAGTATTTT
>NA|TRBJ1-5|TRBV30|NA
CAWSRGAGNQPQHF
TGTGCCTGGAGTCGGGGGGCTGGGAATCAGCCCCAGCATTTT
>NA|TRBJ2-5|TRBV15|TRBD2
CATSISGGFGETQYF
TGTGCCACCAGCATTAGCGGGGGATTCGGGGAGACCCAGTACTTC
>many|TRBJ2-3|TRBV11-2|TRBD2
CASSLLAGGPGGTDTQYF
TGTGCCAGCAGCTTACTAGCGGGAGGGCCTGGGGGCACAGATACGCAGTATTTT
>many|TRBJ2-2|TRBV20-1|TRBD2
CSASYVAGASGELFF
TGCAGTGCTAGTTATGTAGCGGGAGCTTCCGGGGAGCTGTTTTTT
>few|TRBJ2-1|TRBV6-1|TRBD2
CASTFPGLAPNEQFF
TGTGCCAGCACCTTTCCGGGACTAGCCCCCAATGAGCAGTTCTTC
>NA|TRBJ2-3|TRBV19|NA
CASSWAAGSTDTQYF
TGTGCCAGTAGTTGGGCGGCAGGGAGCACAGATACGCAGTATTTT
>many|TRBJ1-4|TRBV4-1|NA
CASSSQNEKLFF
TGCGCCAGCAGCTCCCAGAATGAAAAACTGTTTTTT
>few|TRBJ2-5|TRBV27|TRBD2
CASSMGLAGVQETQYF
TGTGCCAGCAGTATGGGACTAGCGGGAGTTCAAGAGACCCAGTACTTC
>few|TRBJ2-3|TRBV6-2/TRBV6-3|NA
CASSYQPVPKDTQYF
TGTGCCAGCAGTTACCAGCCTGTCCCGAAGGATACGCAGTATTTT
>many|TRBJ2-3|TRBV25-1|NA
CASSELGPKQDTQYF
TGTGCCAGCAGTGAATTAGGGCCAAAACAAGATACGCAGTATTTT
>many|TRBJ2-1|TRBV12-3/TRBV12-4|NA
CASSTQLGSYNEQFF
TGTGCCAGCAGTACCCAACTAGGGTCCTACAATGAGCAGTTCTTC
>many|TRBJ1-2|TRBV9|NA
CASSPPGTLREGYTF
TGTGCCAGCAGCCCCCCCGGGACACTTAGAGAAGGCTACACCTTC
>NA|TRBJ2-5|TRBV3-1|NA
CASSQAGRVETQYF
TGTGCCAGCAGCCAAGCTGGCAGGGTAGAGACCCAGTACTTC
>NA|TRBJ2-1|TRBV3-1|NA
CASSQTGTQYNEQFF
TGTGCCAGCAGCCAAACCGGGACACAATACAATGAGCAGTTCTTC
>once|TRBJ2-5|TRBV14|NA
CASSPYGQQETQYF
TGTGCCAGCAGCCCCTATGGACAGCAAGAGACCCAGTACTTC
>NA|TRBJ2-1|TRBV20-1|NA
CSARDPVTPRVNEQFF
TGCAGTGCTAGAGACCCCGTCACTCCTAGGGTGAATGAGCAGTTCTTC
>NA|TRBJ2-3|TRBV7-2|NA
CASSWTTSDTQYF
TGTGCCAGCAGCTGGACTACCTCAGATACGCAGTATTTT
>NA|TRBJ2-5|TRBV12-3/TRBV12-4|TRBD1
CASREGTGGKQETQYF
TGTGCCAGCAGGGAAGGGACAGGGGGTAAACAAGAGACCCAGTACTTC
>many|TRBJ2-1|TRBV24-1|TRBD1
CATSAVPRTGDHNEQFF
TGTGCCACCAGTGCCGTCCCAAGGACAGGAGACCACAATGAGCAGTTCTTC
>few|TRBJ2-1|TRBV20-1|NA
CSARDPAGRSGDEQFF
TGCAGTGCTAGAGACCCCGCAGGTCGGAGCGGCGATGAGCAGTTCTTC
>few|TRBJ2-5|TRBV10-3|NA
CAISNKETQYF
TGTGCCATCAGTAATAAAGAGACCCAGTACTTC
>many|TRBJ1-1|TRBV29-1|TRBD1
CSATTGMTNTEAFF
TGCAGCGCCACGACAGGGATGACGAACACTGAAGCTTTCTTT
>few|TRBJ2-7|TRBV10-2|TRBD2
CATVGGSSYEQYF
TGCGCCACCGTGGGGGGGAGCTCCTACGAGCAGTACTTC
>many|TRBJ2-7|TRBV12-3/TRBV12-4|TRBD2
CASKTGGENEQYF
TGTGCCAGCAAAACGGGAGGCGAGAACGAGCAGTACTTC
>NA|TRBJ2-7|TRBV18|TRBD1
CASSTSGTGGYEQYF
TGTGCCAGCTCAACCTCCGGGACAGGGGGCTACGAGCAGTACTTC
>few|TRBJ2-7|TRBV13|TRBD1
CASSLSGQDLYEQYF
TGTGCCAGCAGCTTAAGTGGACAGGATCTATACGAGCAGTACTTC
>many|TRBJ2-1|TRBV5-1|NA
CASSPVGSNHNEQFF
TGCGCCAGCAGCCCTGTCGGGTCAAACCACAATGAGCAGTTCTTC
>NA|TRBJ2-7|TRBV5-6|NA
CASSAGTLGEQYF
TGTGCCAGCAGCGCAGGGACCCTTGGGGAGCAGTACTTC
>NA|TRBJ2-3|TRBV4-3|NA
CASSQAARNTDTQYF
TGCGCCAGCAGCCAGGCGGCCAGAAACACAGATACGCAGTATTTT
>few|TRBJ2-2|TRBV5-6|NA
CASSLSPSGELFF
TGTGCCAGCAGCTTGAGTCCTTCCGGGGAGCTGTTTTTT
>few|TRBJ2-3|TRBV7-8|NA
CASSLVWYSTDTQYF
TGTGCCAGCAGCTTAGTTTGGTACAGCACAGATACGCAGTATTTT
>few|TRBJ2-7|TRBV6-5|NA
CASSYSTTAVLEQYF
TGTGCCAGCAGTTACTCGACAACGGCAGTTCTAGAGCAGTACTTC
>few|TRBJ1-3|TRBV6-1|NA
CASSTAVSGNTIYF
TGTGCCAGCAGTACAGCGGTCTCTGGAAACACCATATATTTT
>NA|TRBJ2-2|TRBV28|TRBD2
CASTTREIAGPAGELFF
TGTGCCAGCACCACTCGCGAGATAGCGGGCCCGGCCGGGGAGCTGTTTTTT
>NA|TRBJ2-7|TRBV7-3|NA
CASSGGAQYEQYF
TGTGCCAGCAGTGGGGGGGCTCAGTACGAGCAGTACTTC
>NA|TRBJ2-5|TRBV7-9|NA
CASSLAREYQETQYF
TGTGCCAGCAGCTTAGCCAGGGAGTACCAAGAGACCCAGTACTTC
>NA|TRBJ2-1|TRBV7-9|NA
CASSSWGGVSYNEQFF
TGTGCCAGCAGCTCCTGGGGTGGGGTCTCCTACAATGAGCAGTTCTTC